This T cell receptor beta chain was profiled in a study of blood T cell repertoires in COVID-19. Across the study: Researchers got acute and convalescent COVID-19 samples from the United States, Italy and Spain. The cDNA or gDNA used as material had been derived from T cells, B-cell-depleted T cells, or PBMCs.

Source study methods: Quantification of nucleated cells was approximated via reference gene primer amplification. Libraries were prepared by immunoSEQ multiplex PCR; TCRdb keeps only in-frame clonotypes and omits some of them. That table supplies the V and J calls and clone size; D and trimming were determined from the DNA. The repertoire holds some 120,000 clones, with approximately 77% as singletons. The CDR3 sequence is 13 residues long. Germline CDR1 is SQVTM and CDR2 is ANQGSEA. V was cut by 7 bases and J by 1 base, with 14 bases left in between. Input material: peripheral blood. The sequence was obtained from a man older than 75 with acute or convalescent COVID-19. The chain combines TRBV29-1 with TRBJ2-7, with no clear D. CDR3 sequence reads: CSGLGADSYEQYF. The CDR3 DNA is TGCAGCGGCCTGGGTGCGGATTCCTACGAGCAGTACTTC.